This T cell receptor (beta chain) was retrieved from a study of cytomegalovirus exposure and HLA in healthy donors. Notes on the study in general: A classifier reportedly called cytomegalovirus status with high sensitivity and specificity.

A few counts support this clone. The antigen remains unidentified. The study ran its PCR with 60 Vbeta and 13 Jbeta primers. Clones were sequenced by immunoSEQ multiplex PCR, and TCRdb holds only the in-frame ones, with some missing. The sample lists approximately 95,000 clones, approximately 81% occurring once. The sequenced material came from PBMCs. The sequence came from a woman between 40 and 55 years old in good health and CMV-seropositive.

The CDR3 reads CASSPGLSWETQYF. CDR3 sequence (DNA): TGTGCCAGCAGTCCGGGACTCTCGTGGGAGACCCAGTACTTC. V usage is TRBV2 and J usage is TRBJ2-5, with a tentative D call TRBD2 (6 bases). Germline CDR1 reads SNHLY; CDR2 reads FYNNEI. Trimming cost V 5 bases and J 5 bases, with 15 bases left between them. The CDR3 consists of 14 residues.